The 19 T cell receptor beta chains below were found in one sample sequenced in a study of OX40 agonist ivuxolimab in advanced cancers. Some clones are missing from TCRdb's copy, which holds only in-frame ones; the method was immunoSEQ multiplex PCR. This sample yields 82,000 or so clones, of which around 90% are seen a single time; over 0.55% belongs to the top ten. The material was CD4+ or CD8+ T cells sorted from blood, obtained in a trial of the OX40 agonist ivuxolimab. The receptors here all came from an adult with an advanced solid tumor such as melanoma, head and neck, liver or kidney cancer.

CDR3 bases: TGTGCCAGCTCACCCTTTTATGGCGCTGCTACTGGAAACACCATATATTTT. As protein: CASSPFYGAATGNTIYF. The chain carries TRBV18 and TRBJ1-3, with D unclear. The V and J ends lost 3 bases and 2 bases respectively, with 17 bases between them. Germline values: CDR1 KGHSH, CDR2 LQKENI. The CDR3 spans 17 residues.

The chain combines TRBV5-4 with TRBJ1-1; possibly TRBD1 for D (6 bases). Germline values: CDR1 SGHNT, CDR2 YYREEE (reference sequence). V dropped 4 bases and J dropped 0 bases, with 13 bases sitting between them. There are 15 residues in the CDR3. CDR3 sequence (DNA): TGTGCCAGCAGCCACTCGGGACAATTGAACACTGAAGCTTTCTTT. It specifies CASSHSGQLNTEAFF.

The V call is TRBV29-1, the J call TRBJ2-7; 7 bases line up with TRBD1. Germline CDR1 reads SQVTM; CDR2 reads ANQGSEA. CDR3 size: 13 residues. Unmatched junction bases numbered 4, after V lost 4 bases and J lost 1 base. CDR3 nucleotides: TGCAGCGTTGGTAGGGGGCGGTCCTACGAGCAGTACTTC. It codes for CSVGRGRSYEQYF.

This clone was seen a handful of times. The genes are TRBV18 and TRBJ2-7, with D possibly being TRBD1 or TRBD2 (5 bases each). The germline V gene has CDR1 KGHSH and CDR2 LQKENI. The V and J ends lost 3 bases and 3 bases respectively, with 15 bases between them. This CDR3 spans 15 amino acids. The CDR3 here is CASSPGTSPIYEQYF. The CDR3 DNA sequence: TGTGCCAGCTCACCTGGGACCTCCCCCATCTACGAGCAGTACTTC.

The chain joins TRBV20-1 to TRBJ2-7, with D unresolved. The CDR3 spans 11 residues. CDR1 DFQATT and CDR2 SNEGSKA come from the germline V gene (reference sequence). The ends were cut back, 5 bases at V and 6 bases at J, with 11 bases in the middle. For the CDR3, the DNA is TGCAGTGCTGCGACGAAAGGCGAGCAGTACTTC. Its translation is CSAATKGEQYF.

This clone was counted once. CDR3 DNA sequence: TGTGCCAGCAGACCCGGGACTAGCTTCGATGAGCAGTTCTTC. This encodes CASRPGTSFDEQFF. The chain joins TRBV2 to TRBJ2-1; TRBD2 matches 9 bases. Germline V CDR1 and CDR2: SNHLY, FYNNEI. J was trimmed by 8 bases and V by 6 bases; bases with no gene match: 8. The CDR3 contains 14 residues.

The gene calls are TRBV10-3 and TRBJ2-3, with a weak D call TRBD2 (6 bases). The CDR3 loop spans 16 amino acids. Trimming left V 5 bases short and J 1 base short, with 16 bases between. Germline V gene sequence: CDR1 ENHRY, CDR2 SYGVKD. The CDR3 loop is CAISLLSGERTDTQYF. In nucleotides, the CDR3 is TGTGCCATCAGTTTACTTAGCGGAGAACGCACAGATACGCAGTATTTT.

This chain uses TRBV7-8 with TRBJ1-5; no firm D call. With 5 bases removed from V and 5 bases from J, the gap between germline ends came to 13 bases. The CDR3 sequence is 14 residues long. Germline V gene sequence: CDR1 SGHVS, CDR2 FQNEAQ. The CDR3 sequence: CASSIRRGDQPQHF. The CDR3 DNA reads as TGTGCCAGCAGCATCCGACGGGGAGATCAGCCCCAGCATTTT.

The genes are TRBV5-1 and TRBJ1-2; 8 positions match TRBD1. From germline, CDR1 is SGHRS and CDR2 YFSETQ. With V trimmed by 0 bases and J by 7 bases, 5 bases remained unmatched. This CDR3 has 14 residues. CDR3 residues: CASSLARGPGGYTF. The CDR3 nucleotides are TGCGCCAGCAGCTTGGCCAGGGGGCCGGGTGGCTACACCTTC. Complete variable domain (other parts from reference TRBV5-1 and TRBJ1-2): KAGVTQTPRYLIKTRGQQVTLSCSPISGHRSVSWYQQTPGQGLQFLFEYFSETQRNKGNFPGRFSGRQFSNSRSEMNVSTLELGDSALYLCASSLARGPGGYTFGSGTRLTVV.

This chain uses TRBV10-2 with TRBJ2-5, with D perhaps assigned TRBD1 or TRBD2 (6 bases each). The V end lost 7 bases, the J end lost 4 bases, and 16 bases lay between the germline ends. This CDR3 contains 14 residues. Germline V gene lookup returns CDR1 WSHSY and CDR2 SAAADI. The CDR3 region has the DNA TGCGCCAGCATTCGGGGGCCCGAGGGAGAGACCCAGTACTTC. This gives the protein CASIRGPEGETQYF.

The chain links TRBV7-8 to TRBJ2-5; a weak D match, TRBD1 (5 bases). V was clipped by 0 bases and J by 3 bases, with 5 bases between them. Germline CDR1 SGHVS, CDR2 FQNEAQ. The CDR3 extends over 13 amino acids. The CDR3 reads CASSLAREETQYF. In nucleotides, the CDR3 is TGTGCCAGCAGCTTAGCCAGGGAAGAGACCCAGTACTTC. Filled out from reference TRBV7-8 and TRBJ2-5, the complete variable domain reads GAGVSQSPRYKVAKRGQDVALRCDPISGHVSLFWYQQALGQGPEFLTYFQNEAQLDKSGLPSDRFFAERPEGSVSTLKIQRTQQEDSAVYLCASSLAREETQYFGPGTRLLVL.

This clone was detected once. The chain joins TRBV6-6 to TRBJ1-2, with a possible D match to TRBD1 (5 bases). Germline assignment: CDR1 MNHNY and CDR2 SVGAGI (reference sequence). This CDR3 comprises 12 residues. Trimming stripped 5 bases from V and 5 bases from J, with 9 bases between. This CDR3 reads CASSTTVYGYTF. CDR3 DNA: TGTGCCAGCAGTACGACAGTATATGGCTACACCTTC.

The genes are TRBV6-1 and TRBJ1-2, with TRBD1 matching 7 bases. V lost 4 bases and J lost 0; bases outside the gene matches: 2. The V gene's germline CDR1 is MNHNS and CDR2 SASEGT. This CDR3 has 14 residues. CDR3 residues: CASSGQGANYGYTF. The CDR3 DNA is TGTGCCAGCAGTGGACAGGGAGCTAACTATGGCTACACCTTC.

V gene TRBV30 combines with J gene TRBJ2-5; 8 positions match TRBD1. Germline V gene sequence: CDR1 GTSNPN, CDR2 SVGIG (reference sequence). The CDR3 runs 12 residues. Trimming removed 7 bases from V and 5 bases from J; junction bases left unmatched: 6. CDR3 amino acids: CALTGAGETQYF. CDR3 DNA: TGTGCCTTGACAGGGGCGGGGGAGACCCAGTACTTC.

J is TRBJ2-1 and V is TRBV11-2; TRBD2 aligns across 10 bases. The CDR3 covers 15 residues. J was trimmed by 5 bases and V by 0 bases; bases with no gene match: 1. CDR1 is SGHAT and CDR2 is FQNNGV in the germline V gene. As DNA, the CDR3 is TGTGCCAGCAGCTTAGATAGCGGGGGGAACAATGAGCAGTTCTTC. It yields the protein CASSLDSGGNNEQFF.

The V call is TRBV6-6, the J call TRBJ2-1; TRBD1 matches 9 bases. The V and J ends lost 6 bases and 8 bases, in that order; junction bases with no gene match: 8. Per the germline V gene, CDR1 is MNHNY and CDR2 is SVGAGI (reference sequence). The CDR3 covers 14 residues. The CDR3: CASSPGQGNDEQFF. The CDR3 DNA follows: TGTGCCAGCAGCCCGGGACAGGGTAACGATGAGCAGTTCTTC.

The V and J genes are TRBV2 and TRBJ1-1; D possibly corresponds to TRBD1 (5 bases). Trimming left V 7 bases short and J 4 bases short, with 7 bases between. The CDR3 consists of 11 residues. The germline V gene encodes CDR1 SNHLY and CDR2 FYNNEI. The CDR3 nucleotides are TGTGCCAGCATGAGGGGCACTGAAGCTTTCTTT. This codes for CASMRGTEAFF.

The chain employs TRBV10-3 and TRBJ2-2, with D uncertain. The germline CDR1 and CDR2 sequences are ENHRY and SYGVKD. This CDR3 spans 15 amino acids. The V gene lost 6 bases and the J gene lost 4 bases, with 15 bases spanning the gap. As DNA, the CDR3 is TGTGCCATCAGACCTGGCGGCAGACTCACCGGGGAGCTGTTTTTT. Translated, it gives CAIRPGGRLTGELFF.

The CDR3, as DNA: TGTGCCAGCAGCTTAGTCTGGGATTCGAACACTGAAGCTTTCTTT. This gives the protein CASSLVWDSNTEAFF. V gene TRBV7-2 combines with J gene TRBJ1-1; D not resolved. Germline values: CDR1 SGHTA, CDR2 FQGNSA. There are 15 residues in the CDR3. V was pared by 1 base and J by 1 base, with 10 bases between.